The 10 T cell receptor beta chains in this list originate from one sample, sequenced in a study of blood T cell repertoires in COVID-19. TCRdb keeps only in-frame clones here, not all; method: immunoSEQ multiplex PCR. The top ten clones hold around 5.9% of a sample with fewer than 250,000 clones, around nine tenths of them seen once. Sequenced input: peripheral blood. Source of these receptors: a woman aged 40 to 50 who had recovered from COVID-19.

This chain uses TRBV7-9 with TRBJ2-7; 8 nucleotides match TRBD1. V gave up 1 base and J gave up 6 bases; unmatched junction bases: 8. Germline CDR1 SEHNR, CDR2 FQNEAQ (reference sequence). This CDR3 has 15 amino acids. The CDR3 protein is CASSLEYGQGIEQYF. CDR3 DNA: TGTGCCAGCAGCTTAGAGTATGGACAGGGAATCGAGCAGTACTTC.

CDR3: CASSIGVLKPIANQPQHF. CDR3 coding DNA: TGTGCCAGTAGTATAGGGGTACTGAAGCCCATAGCAAATCAGCCCCAGCATTTT. V and J are TRBV19 and TRBJ1-5; D call uncertain. Germline V gene sequence: CDR1 LNHDA, CDR2 SQIVND (reference sequence). V dropped 1 base and J dropped 4 bases, with 20 bases sitting between them. The CDR3 has 18 residues.

This clone was detected a few times. This rearrangement joins TRBV29-1 to TRBJ2-7; 7 bases are a match to TRBD1. The V gene's germline CDR1 is SQVTM and CDR2 ANQGSEA. CDR3 length equals 12 residues. The trim removed 6 bases at V and 6 bases at J, leaving 8 bases unmatched. The CDR3 sequence: CSVRFSGGEQYF. CDR3 sequence (DNA): TGCAGCGTCCGCTTCTCAGGGGGCGAGCAGTACTTC.

The genes are TRBV24-1 and TRBJ2-5; weak D call: TRBD2 (5 bases). The V end lost 4 bases, the J end lost 1 base, and 9 bases lay between the germline ends. The germline gives CDR1 KGHDR, CDR2 SFDVKD. The CDR3 is 14 amino acids. The CDR3 DNA reads as TGTGCCACCAGTGAGTCGACTATCCAAGAGACCCAGTACTTC. Amino acids: CATSESTIQETQYF.

V usage is TRBV11-2 and J usage is TRBJ1-1; D not resolved. The V and J ends lost 6 bases and 3 bases respectively, with 14 bases between them. CDR3 length: 14 residues. From germline, CDR1 is SGHAT and CDR2 FQNNGV. Written as DNA, the CDR3 is TGTGCCAGCAGATTTGGGCCCTTGGACACTGAAGCTTTCTTT. As protein: CASRFGPLDTEAFF. Using reference TRBV11-2 and TRBJ1-1 for the parts outside the CDR3, the full variable domain is EAGVAQSPRYKIIEKRQSVAFWCNPISGHATLYWYQQILGQGPKLLIQFQNNGVVDDSQLPKDRFSAERLKGVDSTLKIQPAKLEDSAVYLCASRFGPLDTEAFFGQGTRLTVV.

The CDR3 DNA reads TGTGCCAGCAGTCTATTCCGGGGCACTGAAGCTTTCTTT. Protein: CASSLFRGTEAFF. The rearrangement links TRBV27 to TRBJ1-1; D is uncertain. Trimming removed 5 bases from V and 4 bases from J, with 11 bases in between. The CDR3 has 13 residues. CDR1 is MNHEY and CDR2 is SMNVEV in the germline V gene (reference sequence).

CDR3 DNA sequence: TGTGCCAGCAGCTACAGGGGGTCGGGAAACACCATATATTTT. Translated, it gives CASSYRGSGNTIYF. The chain uses TRBV7-8 and TRBJ1-3, with 8 positions matching TRBD1. With V trimmed by 4 bases and J by 4 bases, 3 bases remained unmatched. Looked up from germline, CDR1 is SGHVS and CDR2 is FQNEAQ. The CDR3 length is 14 residues.

The chain is built from TRBV3-1 (or the pseudogene TRBV3-2) and TRBJ1-5; D is undetermined. The CDR3 totals 14 residues. Trimming cost V 4 bases and J 6 bases, with 13 bases left between them. The germline CDR1 and CDR2 sequences are LGHDT and YNNKEL (reference sequence). As DNA, the CDR3 is TGTGCCAGCAGCCCCCTCGGGTTCGGTCAGCCCCAGCATTTT. This encodes CASSPLGFGQPQHF.

V and J are TRBV11-3 and TRBJ2-1; D gene uncertain. The CDR3 spans 13 residues. From germline, CDR1 is SGHNT and CDR2 YENEEA. Trimming pared 3 bases from V and 7 bases from J, leaving 10 bases between. The CDR3 region is CASSFGVRNEQFF. The CDR3 bases are TGTGCCAGCAGCTTCGGAGTGAGAAATGAGCAGTTCTTC.

The genes are TRBV7-9 and TRBJ2-7, with 9 bases identical to TRBD2. CDR3 length: 19 residues. After removal of 0 bases from V and 1 base from J, the junction contained 13 bases not matched to a gene. Germline V gene data show CDR1 as SEHNR and CDR2 as FQNEAQ (reference sequence). DNA of the CDR3: TGTGCCAGCAGCTTAGCCCTATTTGCGACTAGCGGCTTATCCTACGAGCAGTACTTC. Amino acid sequence: CASSLALFATSGLSYEQYF. Using reference TRBV7-9 and TRBJ2-7 for the parts outside the CDR3, the full variable domain is DTGVSQNPRHKITKRGQNVTFRCDPISEHNRLYWYRQTLGQGPEFLTYFQNEAQLEKSRLLSDRFSAERPKGSFSTLEIQRTEQGDSAMYLCASSLALFATSGLSYEQYFGPGTRLTVT.